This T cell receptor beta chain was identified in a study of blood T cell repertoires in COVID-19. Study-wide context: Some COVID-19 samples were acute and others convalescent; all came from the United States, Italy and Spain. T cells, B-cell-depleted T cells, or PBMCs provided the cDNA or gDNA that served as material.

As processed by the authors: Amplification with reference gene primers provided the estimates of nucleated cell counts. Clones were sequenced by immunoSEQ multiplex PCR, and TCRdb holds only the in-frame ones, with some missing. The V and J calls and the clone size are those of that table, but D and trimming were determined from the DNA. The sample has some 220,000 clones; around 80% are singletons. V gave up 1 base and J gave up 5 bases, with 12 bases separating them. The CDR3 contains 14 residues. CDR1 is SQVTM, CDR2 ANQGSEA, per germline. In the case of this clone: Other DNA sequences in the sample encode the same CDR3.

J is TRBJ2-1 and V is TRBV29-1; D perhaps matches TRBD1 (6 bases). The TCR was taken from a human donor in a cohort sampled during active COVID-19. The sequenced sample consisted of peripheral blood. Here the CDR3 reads CSVEVAGTHNEQFF. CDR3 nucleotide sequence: TGCAGCGTTGAAGTAGCCGGGACACACAATGAGCAGTTCTTC.